A single sample is the source of the 14 T cell receptor beta chains below, sequenced in a study of blood T cell repertoires in COVID-19. Sequencing used immunoSEQ multiplex PCR; TCRdb keeps in-frame clones, though not all of them. This sample has over 200,000 clones, with roughly 82% found just once. The sequenced material came from peripheral blood. These TCRs come from a man aged 35 to 55 who had recovered from COVID-19.

This rearrangement joins TRBV6-6 to TRBJ2-3; 8 positions match TRBD2. J was trimmed by 3 bases and V by 10 bases; bases with no gene match: 9. CDR1 MNHNY and CDR2 SVGAGI come from the germline V gene (reference sequence). This CDR3 spans 14 amino acids. The CDR3 bases are TGTGCCACCTACGGGAGGGAGCGGACAGATACGCAGTATTTT. It codes for CATYGRERTDTQYF.

The chain carries TRBV7-9 and TRBJ2-3, with a possible D match to TRBD2 (5 bases). V was pared by 3 bases and J by 15 bases, with 13 bases between. From germline, CDR1 is SEHNR and CDR2 FQNEAQ (reference sequence). The CDR3 covers 11 residues. CDR3 nucleotides: TGTGCCAGCAGCTTGGGTCTAGCAGTATATTTT. It codes for CASSLGLAVYF.

V and J are TRBV7-9 and TRBJ2-5; TRBD2 is a possible D gene (5 bases). This CDR3 is 13 amino acids long. Germline V gives CDR1 SEHNR, CDR2 FQNEAQ (reference sequence). V was pared by 4 bases and J by 5 bases, with 11 bases between. The CDR3: CASSWRGSETQYF. The DNA for the CDR3 is TGTGCCAGCAGCTGGAGAGGGAGCGAGACCCAGTACTTC.

V gene TRBV19 combines with J gene TRBJ1-1; TRBD1 aligns across 9 bases. Germline CDR1 and CDR2: LNHDA and SQIVND (reference sequence). The CDR3 is made up of 14 amino acids. With V trimmed by 6 bases and J by 4 bases, 6 bases remained unmatched. The CDR3 DNA sequence: TGTGCCAGTAGCGTACAGGGGGCAGGCACTGAAGCTTTCTTT. Translation gives CASSVQGAGTEAFF.

This rearrangement joins TRBV27 to TRBJ1-1; TRBD1 matches 7 bases. Per germline, CDR1 MNHEY and CDR2 SMNVEV (reference sequence). V trimming: 5 bases; J trimming: 6 bases; junction bases outside the gene matches: 6. This CDR3 comprises 13 residues. CDR3 coding DNA: TGTGCCAGCAGTGCCCTCCAGGGGGCTGAAGCTTTCTTT. Translation gives CASSALQGAEAFF.

The genes are TRBV6-2 or TRBV6-3 and TRBJ1-2; 9 bases fit TRBD1. Per the germline V gene, CDR1 is MNHEY and CDR2 is SVGEGT. The CDR3 spans 16 residues. J was trimmed by 8 bases and V by 4 bases; bases with no gene match: 14. The CDR3 DNA reads as TGTGCCAGCAGTTCGGCCCCGGGACAGGGTACAAGCGGCTACACCTTC. Protein: CASSSAPGQGTSGYTF.

This rearrangement joins TRBV3-1 (or the pseudogene TRBV3-2) to TRBJ2-5; TRBD1 matches 7 bases. The CDR3 totals 16 residues. V was clipped by 4 bases and J by 1 base; unmatched bases: 9. CDR1 is LGHDT and CDR2 is YNNKEL in the germline V gene (reference sequence). CDR3: CASSRYGTDSQETQYF. CDR3 coding DNA: TGTGCCAGCAGCCGATACGGGACAGACTCCCAAGAGACCCAGTACTTC.

This sequence joins TRBV13 and TRBJ2-3; 9 bases are shared with TRBD2. J was trimmed by 5 bases and V by 0 bases; bases with no gene match: 6. Per the germline V gene, CDR1 is PRHDT and CDR2 is FYEKMQ (reference sequence). The CDR3 length is 16 residues. Written as DNA, the CDR3 is TGTGCCAGCAGCTTAGGCGTGGCTAGCGGGAAAGATACGCAGTATTTT. It encodes CASSLGVASGKDTQYF.

This clone was recorded only once. The DNA of the CDR3 is TGTGCCAGCAATATTGGGGCGGGGGAAGGTGTCTCAGATACGCAGTATTTT. Amino acid sequence: CASNIGAGEGVSDTQYF. The genes are TRBV28 and TRBJ2-3, with 7 bases that match TRBD2. This CDR3 is 17 amino acids long. CDR1 is MDHEN and CDR2 is SYDVKM in the germline V gene. V lost 7 bases to trimming and J lost 4 bases; unmatched junction nucleotides: 17.

The V call is TRBV10-2, the J call TRBJ2-7; 7 bases are shared with TRBD1. The CDR3 is made up of 15 amino acids. CDR1 is WSHSY and CDR2 is SAAADI in the germline V gene. The V gene end was trimmed by 2 bases and the J gene end by 3 bases; junction bases not matched to a gene: 7. CDR3 nucleotide sequence: TGCGCCAGCAGTGAGCCGGGACAGCTCGTCTACGAGCAGTACTTC. Translated: CASSEPGQLVYEQYF.

This chain joins TRBV6-2 or TRBV6-3 and TRBJ1-5; 7 bases line up with TRBD1. J was trimmed by 4 bases and V by 6 bases; bases with no gene match: 9. Germline V gene data show CDR1 as MNHEY and CDR2 as SVGEGT. This CDR3 region has 15 residues. For the CDR3, the DNA is TGTGCCAGCAGCCCCACAAGGGACAGAAATCAGCCCCAGCATTTT. Translating gives CASSPTRDRNQPQHF.

The chain uses TRBV7-2 and TRBJ1-2; 7 nucleotides match TRBD1. The CDR3 is made up of 13 amino acids. V lost 5 bases and J lost 5; bases outside the gene matches: 5. Germline-derived CDR1 and CDR2 are SGHTA and FQGNSA. CDR3 sequence (DNA): TGTGCCAGCAGCCTGGGACAGAGTTATGGCTACACCTTC. Translating gives CASSLGQSYGYTF.

The V and J genes are TRBV4-3 and TRBJ2-2, with 10 bases matching TRBD1. CDR1 is LGHNA, CDR2 YSLEER, per germline. The length of the CDR3 is 18 residues. The trim removed 0 bases at V and 3 bases at J, leaving 7 bases unmatched. The CDR3 DNA is TGCGCCAGCAGCCAAGAGGCGACAGGGGGCCGAGACACCGGGGAGCTGTTTTTT. Translation: CASSQEATGGRDTGELFF.

The rearrangement uses TRBV4-3 and TRBJ2-7; 9 nucleotides line up with TRBD2. Germline V gene lookup returns CDR1 LGHNA and CDR2 YSLEER. V was clipped by 2 bases and J by 3 bases; unmatched bases: 14. This CDR3 region has 18 residues. CDR3 in amino acids: CASSQTHPLAGTYYEQYF. The CDR3 bases are TGCGCCAGCAGCCAAACCCATCCTCTAGCGGGGACCTACTACGAGCAGTACTTC.